The rows below give T cell receptor beta chains drawn from one sample of a study of T cells in Graves' hyperthyroidism and ophthalmopathy. In TCRdb, the multiplex PCR reads were re-called with MiXCR into one record per CDR3 protein. This table has around 720,000 distinct CDR3 sequences, roughly a third appearing once. The sequencing input was blood. The receptors here all came from a woman in her thirties or forties with Graves' hyperthyroidism. Both conserved end residues are trimmed from each CDR3.

V gene	J gene	CDR3 length	CDR3 protein
TRBV7-6	TRBJ1-2	13	ASSPFEGRGYGYT
TRBV4-3	TRBJ2-5	13	ASSQDSGVRETQY
TRBV25-1	TRBJ1-4	13	ASSELAGVGEKLF
TRBV29-1	TRBJ2-7	10	SLGAQGHEQY
TRBV5-1	TRBJ1-1	12	ASRPFTSNTEAF
TRBV10-2	TRBJ1-1	14	ASTKAFRGGETEAF
TRBV2	TRBJ2-2	13	ASSRTTGSGGELF
TRBV15	TRBJ1-1	14	ATSGVLAGINTEAF
TRBV7-2	TRBJ2-7	12	ASSQRQAAYEQY
TRBV9	TRBJ1-1	15	ASSVSGTGGEGTEAF
TRBV7-2	TRBJ2-2	14	ASSYGTSPGTGELF
TRBV11-2	TRBJ1-1	13	ASSPRGTANTEAF
TRBV5-1	TRBJ2-7	10	ASSSYTGEQY
TRBV12-3/TRBV12-4	TRBJ2-2	13	ASSFVTVNTGELF
TRBV7-9	TRBJ1-1	13	ASSLDLGLSTEAF
TRBV2	TRBJ2-3	12	ASSDRLSTDTQY
TRBV19	TRBJ1-2	11	ASRRARTYGYT
TRBV25-1	TRBJ1-2	12	ASSEIRSDYGYT